This T cell receptor (beta chain) is from a study of Graves' ophthalmopathy and Graves' hyperthyroidism. Looking at the study overall: At initial diagnosis, peripheral blood was obtained, and this preceded any treatment.

What supplied the PBMCs was approximately 10 ml of fresh peripheral blood. Regarding the study as a whole: As the model predicted ophthalmopathy progression, it achieved a sensitivity of 70.59% and a specificity of roughly 72%. Also, most clonotypes expanded in the thyroid above 0.001 frequency appeared in blood.

V gave up 6 bases and J gave up 8 bases; unmatched junction bases: 3. CDR3 size: 13 residues. The germline V gene has CDR1 LNHNV and CDR2 YYDKDF (reference sequence). This clonotype was seen once. Its antigen remains unidentified. The study amplified TCR beta CDR3 regions using RNA transcripts. The first round was an RT-PCR with HTBI primers, and the second round was a multiplex PCR. TCRdb used MiXCR to reprocess the multiplex PCR reads, holding one entry per CDR3 protein. The sample records over 650,000 distinct CDR3 sequences, about two fifths being singletons. This clonotype was sampled from an adult man with Graves' ophthalmopathy. Input material: peripheral blood. The V call is TRBV15, the J call TRBJ1-6; 8 bases are a match to TRBD1. Here the CDR3 DNA reads TGTGCCACCAGGACAGGGGCGGATTCACCCCTCCACTTT. It translates to CATRTGADSPLHF.